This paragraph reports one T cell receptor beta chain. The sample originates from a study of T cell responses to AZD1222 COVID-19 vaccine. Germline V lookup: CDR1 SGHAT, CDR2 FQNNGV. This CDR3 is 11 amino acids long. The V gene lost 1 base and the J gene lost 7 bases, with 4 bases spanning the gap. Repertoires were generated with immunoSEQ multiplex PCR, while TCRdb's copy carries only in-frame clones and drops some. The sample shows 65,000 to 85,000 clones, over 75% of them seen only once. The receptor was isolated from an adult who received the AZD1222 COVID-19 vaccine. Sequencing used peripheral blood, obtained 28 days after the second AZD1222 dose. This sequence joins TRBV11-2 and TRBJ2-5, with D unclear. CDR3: CASSLGGTQYF. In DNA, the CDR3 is TGTGCCAGCAGCTTAGGGGGGACCCAGTACTTC.